The rows below give T cell receptor beta chains drawn from one sample of a study of T cell responses to AZD1222 COVID-19 vaccine. This table comes from immunoSEQ multiplex PCR, and its TCRdb copy is limited to in-frame clones, with some not included. The repertoire consists of around 130,000 clones, with roughly 94% occurring once and the leading ten covering around 7%. Sequencing used peripheral blood, obtained on day 0 of AZD1222 vaccination. The source of these receptors is an adult in good health. CDR3s include the opening cysteine and the closing phenylalanine or tryptophan. The D gene is left open where the match is weak. Clone sizes are given selectively: once, few, many, or a class where the clone is expanded.

d_call	clone_size	cdr3_length	v_call	j_call	cdr3_aa	cdr3_nt
TRBD1	.	15	TRBV3-1/TRBV3-2	TRBJ1-4	CASSPGQGGNEKLFF	TGTGCCAGCAGTCCAGGACAGGGGGGTAATGAAAAACTGTTTTTT
.	once	13	TRBV19	TRBJ1-2	CASTPGNSYGYTF	TGTGCCAGTACCCCGGGCAACTCCTATGGCTACACCTTC
.	.	16	TRBV7-2	TRBJ1-2	CASSLHPGGLDYGYTF	TGTGCCAGCAGCTTACACCCCGGGGGGCTGGACTATGGCTACACCTTC
TRBD2	.	19	TRBV3-1/TRBV3-2	TRBJ2-5	CASSQEGGLAGPYQETQYF	TGTGCCAGCAGCCAAGAGGGCGGGCTAGCGGGACCGTACCAAGAGACCCAGTACTTC
.	.	16	TRBV13	TRBJ2-2	CASSPESGRKGGELFF	TGTGCCAGCAGCCCCGAGTCAGGGAGGAAAGGCGGGGAGCTGTTTTTT
.	few	13	TRBV27	TRBJ1-5	CASSLSTDQPQHF	TGTGCCAGCAGTTTATCGACCGATCAGCCCCAGCATTTT
.	.	15	TRBV6-5	TRBJ2-3	CASSYSGGATDTQYF	TGTGCCAGCAGTTACTCTGGGGGGGCGACAGATACGCAGTATTTT
.	.	15	TRBV27	TRBJ2-1	CASSQYLRPNNEQFF	TGTGCCAGCAGTCAATACCTCCGTCCGAACAATGAGCAGTTCTTC
TRBD1	once	13	TRBV2	TRBJ1-2	CASSEGRGHGYTF	TGTGCCAGCAGTGAGGGCAGGGGGCATGGCTACACCTTC
.	.	12	TRBV6-5	TRBJ2-1	CASSDFYNEQFF	TGTGCCAGCAGCGACTTCTACAATGAGCAGTTCTTC
TRBD2	.	16	TRBV7-2	TRBJ2-2	CASSRGLAGDTGELFF	TGTGCCAGCAGCCGGGGACTAGCGGGAGACACCGGGGAGCTGTTTTTT
TRBD1	.	16	TRBV18	TRBJ1-1	CASSPTRTGQNTEAFF	TGTGCCAGCTCACCAACACGGACAGGGCAGAACACTGAAGCTTTCTTT